This TCR beta chain was obtained from a study of human T cells and chemical hapten exposure. The time point here: patch test 2, 6 weeks after DPC sensitization. Treatment denoted: therapeutic diphenylcyclopropenone sensitization with weekly scalp DPC. One entry per CDR3 protein results from TCRdb running MiXCR on the RACE reads. The table lists tens of thousands of distinct CDR3 sequences, over 3% of them singletons. This clonotype was found many times. V gave up 4 bases and J gave up 1 base, with 10 bases separating them. The CDR3 sequence is 14 residues long. Germline V gene sequence: CDR1 MDHEN, CDR2 SYDVKM.

Sample: whole blood, taken in connection with sensitization to the hapten diphenylcyclopropenone (DPC). The chain links TRBV28 to TRBJ1-1; maybe TRBD1 (6 bases). The origin of this receptor is a man aged 40-49 years with alopecia areata. Some clones in this sample may be carry-over from other donors' samples. The DNA for the CDR3 is TGTGCCAGCAGTTCGACAGGATGGAACACTGAAGCTTTCTTT. This translates into CASSSTGWNTEAFF.